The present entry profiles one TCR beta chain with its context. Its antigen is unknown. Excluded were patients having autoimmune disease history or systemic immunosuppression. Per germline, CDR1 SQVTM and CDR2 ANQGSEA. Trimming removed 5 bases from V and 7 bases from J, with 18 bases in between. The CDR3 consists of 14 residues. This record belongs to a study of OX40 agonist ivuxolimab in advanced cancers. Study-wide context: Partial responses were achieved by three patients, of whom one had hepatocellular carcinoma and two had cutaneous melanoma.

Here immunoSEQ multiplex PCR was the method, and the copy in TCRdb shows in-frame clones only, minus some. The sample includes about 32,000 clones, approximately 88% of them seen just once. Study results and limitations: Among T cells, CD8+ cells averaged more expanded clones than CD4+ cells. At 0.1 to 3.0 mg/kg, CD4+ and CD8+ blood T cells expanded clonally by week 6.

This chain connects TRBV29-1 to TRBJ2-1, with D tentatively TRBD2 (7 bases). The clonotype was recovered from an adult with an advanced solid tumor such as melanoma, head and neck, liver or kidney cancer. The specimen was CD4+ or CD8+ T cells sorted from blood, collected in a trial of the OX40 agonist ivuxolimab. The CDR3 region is CSVPPPGRGNEQFF. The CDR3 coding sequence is TGCAGCGTTCCCCCTCCGGGGAGGGGGAATGAGCAGTTCTTC.